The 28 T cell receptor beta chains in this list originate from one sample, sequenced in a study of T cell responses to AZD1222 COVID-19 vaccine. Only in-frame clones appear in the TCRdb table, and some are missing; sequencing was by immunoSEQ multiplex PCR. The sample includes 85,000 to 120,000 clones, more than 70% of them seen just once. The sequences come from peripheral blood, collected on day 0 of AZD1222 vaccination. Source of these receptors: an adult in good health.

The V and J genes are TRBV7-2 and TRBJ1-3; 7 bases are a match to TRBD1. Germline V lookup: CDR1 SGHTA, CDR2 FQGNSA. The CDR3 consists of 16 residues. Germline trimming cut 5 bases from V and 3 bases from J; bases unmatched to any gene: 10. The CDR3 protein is CASSPLEGARGNTIYF. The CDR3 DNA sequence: TGTGCCAGCAGCCCCTTGGAGGGGGCACGTGGAAACACCATATATTTT.

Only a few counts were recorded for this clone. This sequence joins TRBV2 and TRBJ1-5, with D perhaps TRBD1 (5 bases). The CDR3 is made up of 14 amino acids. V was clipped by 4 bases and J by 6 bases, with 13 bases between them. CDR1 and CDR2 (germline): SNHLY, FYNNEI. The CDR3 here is CASSAWGFRQPQHF. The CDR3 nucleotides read TGTGCCAGCAGTGCCTGGGGGTTTCGTCAGCCCCAGCATTTT.

CDR3: CASSLQGNSPLHF. The CDR3 DNA follows: TGTGCCAGCAGTTTACAGGGTAATTCACCCCTCCACTTT. The gene calls are TRBV12-3 or TRBV12-4 and TRBJ1-6; maybe TRBD1 (5 bases). This CDR3 region has 13 residues. The ends were cut back, 2 bases at V and 6 bases at J, with 5 bases in the middle.

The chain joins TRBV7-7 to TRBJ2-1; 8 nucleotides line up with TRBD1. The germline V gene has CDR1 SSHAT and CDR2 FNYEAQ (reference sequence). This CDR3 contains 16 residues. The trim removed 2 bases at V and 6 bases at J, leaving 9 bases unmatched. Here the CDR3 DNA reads TGTGCCAGCAGCTTATCGCACAGGGGGATCGGCAATGAGCAGTTCTTC. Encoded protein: CASSLSHRGIGNEQFF.

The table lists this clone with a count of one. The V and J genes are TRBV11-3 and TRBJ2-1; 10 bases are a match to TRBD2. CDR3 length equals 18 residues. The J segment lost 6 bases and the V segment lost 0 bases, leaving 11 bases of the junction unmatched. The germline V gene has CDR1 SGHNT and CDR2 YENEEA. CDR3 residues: CASSLDTLAGGEGNEQFF. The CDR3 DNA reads TGTGCCAGCAGCTTAGATACTTTAGCGGGAGGAGAGGGCAATGAGCAGTTCTTC.

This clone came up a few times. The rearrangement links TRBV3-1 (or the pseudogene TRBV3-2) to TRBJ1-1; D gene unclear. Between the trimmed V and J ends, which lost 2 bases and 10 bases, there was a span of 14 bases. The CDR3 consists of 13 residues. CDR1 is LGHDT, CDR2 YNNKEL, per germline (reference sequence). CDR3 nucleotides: TGTGCCAGCAGCCAATTCTCGGAATGGGGAGCTTTCTTT. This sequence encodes CASSQFSEWGAFF.

The CDR3 coding sequence is TGTGCCAGCAGCTTAACCTTCGGTGCGGCGGGAAACACCATATATTTT. Amino acid sequence: CASSLTFGAAGNTIYF. This rearrangement joins TRBV11-3 to TRBJ1-3; D gene uncertain. CDR3 size: 16 residues. V was shortened by 2 bases and J by 4 bases, with 15 bases between the two germline ends. The germline gives CDR1 SGHNT, CDR2 YENEEA.

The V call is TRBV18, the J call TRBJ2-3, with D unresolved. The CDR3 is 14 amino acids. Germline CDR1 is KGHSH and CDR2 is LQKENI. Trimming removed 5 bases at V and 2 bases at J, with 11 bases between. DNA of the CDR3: TGTGCCAGCTCAATGGACCAGAACACAGATACGCAGTATTTT. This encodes CASSMDQNTDTQYF.

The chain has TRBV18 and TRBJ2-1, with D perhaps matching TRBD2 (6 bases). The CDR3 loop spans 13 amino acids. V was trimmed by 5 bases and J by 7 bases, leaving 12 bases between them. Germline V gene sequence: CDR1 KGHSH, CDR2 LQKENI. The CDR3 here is CASSELLANEQFF. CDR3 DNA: TGTGCCAGCTCAGAACTCCTAGCGAATGAGCAGTTCTTC.

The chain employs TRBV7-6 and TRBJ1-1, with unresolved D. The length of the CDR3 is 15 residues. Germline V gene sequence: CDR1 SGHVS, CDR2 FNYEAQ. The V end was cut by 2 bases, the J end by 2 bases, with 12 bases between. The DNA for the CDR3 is TGTGCCAGCAGCTTAAGCGCGAAGGCTAACACTGAAGCTTTCTTT. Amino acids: CASSLSAKANTEAFF.

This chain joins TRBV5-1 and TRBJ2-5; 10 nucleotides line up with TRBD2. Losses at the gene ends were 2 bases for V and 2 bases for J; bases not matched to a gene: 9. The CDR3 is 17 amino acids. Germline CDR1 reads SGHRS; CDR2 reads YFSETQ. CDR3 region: CASSFAQISGGQETQYF. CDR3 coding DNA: TGCGCCAGCAGCTTCGCCCAAATTAGCGGGGGGCAAGAGACCCAGTACTTC.

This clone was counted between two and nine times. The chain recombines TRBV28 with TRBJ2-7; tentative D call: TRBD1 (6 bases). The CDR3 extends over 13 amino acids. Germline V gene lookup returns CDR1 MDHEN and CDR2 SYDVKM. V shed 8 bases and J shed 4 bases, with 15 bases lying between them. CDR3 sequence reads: CASLSGVRYEQYF. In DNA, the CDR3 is TGTGCCAGCCTCTCAGGGGTAAGGTACGAGCAGTACTTC.

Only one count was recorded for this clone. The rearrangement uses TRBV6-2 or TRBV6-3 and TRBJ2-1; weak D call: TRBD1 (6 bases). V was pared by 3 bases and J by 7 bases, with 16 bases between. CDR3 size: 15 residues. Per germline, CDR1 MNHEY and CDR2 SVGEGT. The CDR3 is CASSYGNRVWNEQFF. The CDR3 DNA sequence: TGTGCCAGCAGTTATGGGAACAGGGTATGGAATGAGCAGTTCTTC.

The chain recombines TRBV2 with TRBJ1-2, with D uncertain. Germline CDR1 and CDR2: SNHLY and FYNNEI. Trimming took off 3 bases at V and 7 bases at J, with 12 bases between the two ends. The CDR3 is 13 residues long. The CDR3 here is CASSDVVRAGYTF. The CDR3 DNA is TGTGCCAGCAGTGACGTAGTTCGTGCTGGCTACACCTTC.

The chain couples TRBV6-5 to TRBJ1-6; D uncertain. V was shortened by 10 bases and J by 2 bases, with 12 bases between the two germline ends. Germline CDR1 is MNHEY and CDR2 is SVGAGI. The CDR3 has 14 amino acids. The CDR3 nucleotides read TGTGCCACCTCCGGGTTCACCTATAATTCACCCCTCCACTTT. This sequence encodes CATSGFTYNSPLHF.

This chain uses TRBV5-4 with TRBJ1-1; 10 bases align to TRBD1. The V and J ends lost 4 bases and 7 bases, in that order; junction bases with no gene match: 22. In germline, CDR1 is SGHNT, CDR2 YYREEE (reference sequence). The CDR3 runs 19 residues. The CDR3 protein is CASSTRTGGAKAGSNEAFF. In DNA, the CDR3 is TGTGCCAGCAGCACCCGGACAGGGGGGGCTAAAGCAGGTTCGAATGAAGCTTTCTTT.

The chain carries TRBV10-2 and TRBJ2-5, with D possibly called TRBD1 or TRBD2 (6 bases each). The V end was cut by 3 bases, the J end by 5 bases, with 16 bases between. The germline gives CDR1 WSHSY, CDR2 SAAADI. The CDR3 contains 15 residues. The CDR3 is CASSDFAGHMETQYF. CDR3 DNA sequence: TGCGCCAGCAGTGACTTCGCGGGACATATGGAGACCCAGTACTTC.

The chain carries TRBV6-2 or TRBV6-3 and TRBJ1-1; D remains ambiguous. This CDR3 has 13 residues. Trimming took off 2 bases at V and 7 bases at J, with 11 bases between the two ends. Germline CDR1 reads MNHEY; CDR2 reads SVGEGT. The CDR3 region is CASSYDRMHEAFF. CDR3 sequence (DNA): TGTGCCAGCAGTTACGATCGGATGCATGAAGCTTTCTTT.

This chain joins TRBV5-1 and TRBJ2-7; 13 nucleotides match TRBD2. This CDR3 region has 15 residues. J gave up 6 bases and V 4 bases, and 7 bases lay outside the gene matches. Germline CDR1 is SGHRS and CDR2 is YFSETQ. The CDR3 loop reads CASSQGLAGTAEQYF. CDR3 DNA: TGCGCCAGCAGCCAGGGACTAGCGGGGACGGCCGAGCAGTACTTC. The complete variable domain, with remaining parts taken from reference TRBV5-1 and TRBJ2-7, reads KAGVTQTPRYLIKTRGQQVTLSCSPISGHRSVSWYQQTPGQGLQFLFEYFSETQRNKGNFPGRFSGRQFSNSRSEMNVSTLELGDSALYLCASSQGLAGTAEQYFGPGTRLTVT.

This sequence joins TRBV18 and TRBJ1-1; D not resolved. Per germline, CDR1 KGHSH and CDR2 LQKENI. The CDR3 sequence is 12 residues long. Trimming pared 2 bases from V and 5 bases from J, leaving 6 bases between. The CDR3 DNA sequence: TGTGCCAGCTCACCAGGGCGGACTGAAGCTTTCTTT. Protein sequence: CASSPGRTEAFF.

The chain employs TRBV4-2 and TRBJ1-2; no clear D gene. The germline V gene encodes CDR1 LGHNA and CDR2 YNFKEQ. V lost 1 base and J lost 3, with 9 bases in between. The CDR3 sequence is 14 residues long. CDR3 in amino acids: CASSQVAGDYGYTF. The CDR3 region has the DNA TGTGCCAGCAGCCAAGTGGCCGGGGACTATGGCTACACCTTC.

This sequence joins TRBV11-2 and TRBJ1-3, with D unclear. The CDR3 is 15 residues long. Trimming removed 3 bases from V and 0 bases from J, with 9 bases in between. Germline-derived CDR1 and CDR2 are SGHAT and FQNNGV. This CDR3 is CASSFGTGSGNTIYF. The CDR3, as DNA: TGTGCCAGCAGCTTTGGTACCGGCTCTGGAAACACCATATATTTT.

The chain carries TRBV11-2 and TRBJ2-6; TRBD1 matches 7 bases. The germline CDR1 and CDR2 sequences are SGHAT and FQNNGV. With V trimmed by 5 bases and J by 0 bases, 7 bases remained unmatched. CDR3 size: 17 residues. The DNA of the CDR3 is TGTGCCAGCAGCATTGACAGGGTCCGCTCTGGGGCCAACGTCCTGACTTTC. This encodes CASSIDRVRSGANVLTF.

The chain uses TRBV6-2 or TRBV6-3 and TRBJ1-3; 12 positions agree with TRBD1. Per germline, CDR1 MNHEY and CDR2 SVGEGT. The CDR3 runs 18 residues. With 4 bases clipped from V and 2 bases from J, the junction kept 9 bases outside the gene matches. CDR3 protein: CASSSGTGGSVPGNTIYF. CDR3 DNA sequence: TGTGCCAGCAGTTCCGGGACAGGGGGCAGCGTTCCTGGAAACACCATATATTTT.

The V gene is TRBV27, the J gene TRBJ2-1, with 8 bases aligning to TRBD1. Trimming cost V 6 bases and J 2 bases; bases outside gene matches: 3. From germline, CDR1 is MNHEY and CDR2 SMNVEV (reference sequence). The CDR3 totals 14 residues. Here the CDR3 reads CASRRTGTYNEQFF. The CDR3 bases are TGTGCCAGCAGACGGACAGGGACCTACAATGAGCAGTTCTTC.

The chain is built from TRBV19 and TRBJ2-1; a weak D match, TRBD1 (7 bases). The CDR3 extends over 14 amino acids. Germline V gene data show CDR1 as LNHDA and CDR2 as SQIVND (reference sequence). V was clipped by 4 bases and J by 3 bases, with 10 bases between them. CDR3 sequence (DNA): TGTGCCAGTAGTACGCGGGACAGCTACAATGAGCAGTTCTTC. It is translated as CASSTRDSYNEQFF.

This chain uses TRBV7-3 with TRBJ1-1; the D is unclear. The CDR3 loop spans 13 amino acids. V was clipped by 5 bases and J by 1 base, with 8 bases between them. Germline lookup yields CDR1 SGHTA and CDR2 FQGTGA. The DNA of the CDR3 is TGTGCCAGCAGCAGTGACGGGAACACTGAAGCTTTCTTT. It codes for CASSSDGNTEAFF.

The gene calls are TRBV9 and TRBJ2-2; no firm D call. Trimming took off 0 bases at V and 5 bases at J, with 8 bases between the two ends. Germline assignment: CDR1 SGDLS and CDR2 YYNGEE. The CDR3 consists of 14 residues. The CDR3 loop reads CASSVETATGELFF. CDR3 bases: TGTGCCAGCAGCGTAGAGACCGCTACCGGGGAGCTGTTTTTT.